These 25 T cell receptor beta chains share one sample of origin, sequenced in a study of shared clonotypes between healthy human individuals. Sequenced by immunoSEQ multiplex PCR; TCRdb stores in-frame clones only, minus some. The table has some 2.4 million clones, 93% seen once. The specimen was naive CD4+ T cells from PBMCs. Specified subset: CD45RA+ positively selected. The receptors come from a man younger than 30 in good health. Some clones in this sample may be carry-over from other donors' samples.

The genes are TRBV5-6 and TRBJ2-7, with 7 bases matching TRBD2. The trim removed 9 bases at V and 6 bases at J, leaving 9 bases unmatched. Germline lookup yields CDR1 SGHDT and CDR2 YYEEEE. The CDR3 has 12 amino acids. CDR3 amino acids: CATGRGGVEQYF. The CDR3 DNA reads TGTGCCACAGGACGGGGAGGGGTCGAGCAGTACTTC.

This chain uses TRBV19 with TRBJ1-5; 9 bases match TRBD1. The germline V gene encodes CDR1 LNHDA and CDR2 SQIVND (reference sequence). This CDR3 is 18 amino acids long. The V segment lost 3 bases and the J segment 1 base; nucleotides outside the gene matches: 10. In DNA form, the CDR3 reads TGTGCCAGTAGTATGCGAACCGGGACAGGGTGGAGCAATCAGCCCCAGCATTTT. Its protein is CASSMRTGTGWSNQPQHF.

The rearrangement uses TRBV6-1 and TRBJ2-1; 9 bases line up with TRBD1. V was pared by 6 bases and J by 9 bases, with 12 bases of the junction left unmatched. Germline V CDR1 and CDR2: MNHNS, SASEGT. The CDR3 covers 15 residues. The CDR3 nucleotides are TGTGCCAGCAGCGCCCCAGGACAGGGGACGGGTGAGCAGTTCTTC. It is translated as CASSAPGQGTGEQFF.

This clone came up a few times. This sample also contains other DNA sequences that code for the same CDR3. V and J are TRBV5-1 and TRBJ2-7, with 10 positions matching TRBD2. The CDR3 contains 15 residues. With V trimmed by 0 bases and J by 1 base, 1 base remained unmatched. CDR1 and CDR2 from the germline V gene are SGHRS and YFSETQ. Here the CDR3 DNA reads TGCGCCAGCAGCTTGGGGACTAGCGGATCCTACGAGCAGTACTTC. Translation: CASSLGTSGSYEQYF.

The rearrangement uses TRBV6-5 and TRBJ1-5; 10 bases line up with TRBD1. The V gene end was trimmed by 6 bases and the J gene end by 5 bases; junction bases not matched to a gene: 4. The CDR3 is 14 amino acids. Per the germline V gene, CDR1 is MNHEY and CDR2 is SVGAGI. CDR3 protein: CASRGGQGDQPQHF. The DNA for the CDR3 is TGTGCCAGCAGGGGCGGACAGGGGGATCAGCCCCAGCATTTT.

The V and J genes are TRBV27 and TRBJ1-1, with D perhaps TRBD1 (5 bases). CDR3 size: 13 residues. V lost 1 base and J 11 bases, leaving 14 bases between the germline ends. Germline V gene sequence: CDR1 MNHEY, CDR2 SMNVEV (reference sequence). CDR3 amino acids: CASSLLVRGYAFF. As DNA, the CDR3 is TGTGCCAGCAGTTTATTAGTAAGGGGCTATGCTTTCTTT.

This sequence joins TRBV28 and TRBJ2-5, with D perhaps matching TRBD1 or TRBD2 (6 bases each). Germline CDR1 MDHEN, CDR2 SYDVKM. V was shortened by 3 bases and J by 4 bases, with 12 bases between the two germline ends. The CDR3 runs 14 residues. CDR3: CASSFSRGRETQYF. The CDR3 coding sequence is TGTGCCAGCAGTTTCTCTCGGGGGCGAGAGACCCAGTACTTC.

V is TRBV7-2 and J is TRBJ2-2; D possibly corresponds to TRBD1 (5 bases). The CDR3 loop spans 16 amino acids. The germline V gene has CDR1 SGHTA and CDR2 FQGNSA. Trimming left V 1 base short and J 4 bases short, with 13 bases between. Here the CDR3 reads CASSLDRWGGTGELFF. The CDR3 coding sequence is TGTGCCAGCAGCTTAGACAGGTGGGGTGGCACCGGGGAGCTGTTTTTT.

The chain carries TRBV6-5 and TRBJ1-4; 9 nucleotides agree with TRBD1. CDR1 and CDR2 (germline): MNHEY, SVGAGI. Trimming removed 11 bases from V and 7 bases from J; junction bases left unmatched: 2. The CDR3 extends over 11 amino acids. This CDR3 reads CAQTGGEKLFF. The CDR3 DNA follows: TGTGCCCAGACAGGGGGTGAAAAACTGTTTTTT.

For the CDR3, the DNA is TGTGCCAGCAGGGGGGTATCAGCCCGACAGCCCCAGCATTTT. Encoded protein: CASRGVSARQPQHF. The chain has TRBV2 and TRBJ1-5; TRBD1 is a possible D gene (5 bases). The germline V gene encodes CDR1 SNHLY and CDR2 FYNNEI. The CDR3 length is 14 residues. V lost 6 bases and J lost 7, with 16 bases in between.

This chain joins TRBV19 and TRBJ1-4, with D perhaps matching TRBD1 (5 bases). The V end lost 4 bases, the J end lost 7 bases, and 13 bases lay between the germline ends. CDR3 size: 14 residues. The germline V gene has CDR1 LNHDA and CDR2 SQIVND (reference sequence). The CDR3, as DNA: TGTGCCAGTAGTACCCTGGGGCCGGGTGAAAAACTGTTTTTT. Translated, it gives CASSTLGPGEKLFF.

Written as DNA, the CDR3 is TGTGCCAGTAAGGGTCAGTTGGGGCCAGATACGCAGTATTTT. Protein sequence: CASKGQLGPDTQYF. The J gene is TRBJ2-3, the V gene TRBV25-1; D may be TRBD1 (5 bases). V was clipped by 9 bases and J by 4 bases, with 17 bases between them. The germline V gene has CDR1 MGHDK and CDR2 SYGVNS. The CDR3 loop spans 14 amino acids.

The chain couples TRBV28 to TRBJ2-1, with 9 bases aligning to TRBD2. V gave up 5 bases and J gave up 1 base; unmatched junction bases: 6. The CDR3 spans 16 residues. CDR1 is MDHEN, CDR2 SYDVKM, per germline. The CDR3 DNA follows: TGTGCCAGCAGTCATGATAGCGGGAGATCCTACAATGAGCAGTTCTTC. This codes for CASSHDSGRSYNEQFF.

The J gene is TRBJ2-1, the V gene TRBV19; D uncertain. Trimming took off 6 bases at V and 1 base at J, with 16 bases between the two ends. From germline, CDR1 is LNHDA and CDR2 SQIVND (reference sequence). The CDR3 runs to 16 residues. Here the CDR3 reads CASSRPSGGSYNEQFF. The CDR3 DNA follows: TGTGCCAGTAGCCGCCCTTCGGGCGGATCCTACAATGAGCAGTTCTTC.

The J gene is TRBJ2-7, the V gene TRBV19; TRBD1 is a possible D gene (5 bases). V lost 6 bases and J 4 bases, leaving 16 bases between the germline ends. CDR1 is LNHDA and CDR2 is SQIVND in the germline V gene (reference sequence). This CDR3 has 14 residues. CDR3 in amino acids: CASSPSGHPYEQYF. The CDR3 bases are TGTGCCAGTAGCCCTTCCGGACACCCTTACGAGCAGTACTTC.

The CDR3 DNA follows: TGTGCCACCACCCGGTCGTATCAGGAGGAGCAGTACTTC. This translates into CATTRSYQEEQYF. J is TRBJ2-7 and V is TRBV15; D is uncertain. V gave up 7 bases and J gave up 7 bases, with 17 bases separating them. Germline V gene data show CDR1 as LNHNV and CDR2 as YYDKDF (reference sequence). The CDR3 contains 13 residues.

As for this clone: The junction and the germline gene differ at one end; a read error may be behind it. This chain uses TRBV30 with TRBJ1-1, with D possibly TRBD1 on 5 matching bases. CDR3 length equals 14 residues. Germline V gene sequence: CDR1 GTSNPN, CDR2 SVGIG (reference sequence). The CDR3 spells CAWRGAGGNSEAFF. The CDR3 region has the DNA TGTGCCTGGAGGGGAGCCGGGGGGAACAGTGAAGCTTTCTTT.

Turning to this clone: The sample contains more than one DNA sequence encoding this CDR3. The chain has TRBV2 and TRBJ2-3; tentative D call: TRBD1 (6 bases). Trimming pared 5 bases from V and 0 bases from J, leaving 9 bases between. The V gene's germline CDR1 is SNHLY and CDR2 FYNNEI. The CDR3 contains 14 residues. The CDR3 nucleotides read TGTGCCAGCAGTAACACAGGGAGCACAGATACGCAGTATTTT. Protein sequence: CASSNTGSTDTQYF.

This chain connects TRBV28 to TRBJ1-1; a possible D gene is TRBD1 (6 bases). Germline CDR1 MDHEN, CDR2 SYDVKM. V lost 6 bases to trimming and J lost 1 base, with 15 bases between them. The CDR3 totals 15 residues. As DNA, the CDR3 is TGTGCCAGCAGAAAAAGGACAGCCGCGAACACTGAAGCTTTCTTT. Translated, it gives CASRKRTAANTEAFF.

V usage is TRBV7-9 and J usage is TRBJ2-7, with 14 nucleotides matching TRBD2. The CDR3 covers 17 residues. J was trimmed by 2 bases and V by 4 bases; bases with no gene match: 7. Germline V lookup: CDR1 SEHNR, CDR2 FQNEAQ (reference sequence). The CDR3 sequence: CASSYPPGLAGAYEQYF. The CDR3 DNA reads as TGTGCCAGCAGCTACCCACCGGGACTAGCGGGAGCCTACGAGCAGTACTTC.

Written as DNA, the CDR3 is TGTGCCAGTAGTCCGGCGGGAGTGGGGACAGATACGCAGTATTTT. Translating gives CASSPAGVGTDTQYF. The chain uses TRBV19 and TRBJ2-3, with 7 bases lining up with TRBD2. CDR1 LNHDA and CDR2 SQIVND come from the germline V gene (reference sequence). V lost 5 bases, J lost 3 bases, and 8 bases stayed unmatched. The CDR3 contains 15 residues.

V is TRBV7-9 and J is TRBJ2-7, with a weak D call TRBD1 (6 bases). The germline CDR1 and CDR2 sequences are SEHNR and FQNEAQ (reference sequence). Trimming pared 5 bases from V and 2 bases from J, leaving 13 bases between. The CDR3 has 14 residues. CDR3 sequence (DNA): TGTGCCAGCAGCCACGGACAGAACCCCTACGAGCAGTACTTC. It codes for CASSHGQNPYEQYF.

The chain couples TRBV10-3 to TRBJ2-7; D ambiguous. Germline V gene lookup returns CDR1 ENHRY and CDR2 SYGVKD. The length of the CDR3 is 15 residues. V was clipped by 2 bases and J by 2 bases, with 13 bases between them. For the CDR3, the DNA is TGTGCCATCAGTGAGGGTCCAGGCTCAACCTACGAGCAGTACTTC. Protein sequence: CAISEGPGSTYEQYF.

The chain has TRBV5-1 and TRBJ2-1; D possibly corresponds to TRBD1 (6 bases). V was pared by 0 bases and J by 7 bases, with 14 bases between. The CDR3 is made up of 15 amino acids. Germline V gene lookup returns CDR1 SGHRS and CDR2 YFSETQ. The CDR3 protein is CASSLATFQGNEQFF. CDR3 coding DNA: TGCGCCAGCAGCTTGGCAACTTTCCAGGGGAATGAGCAGTTCTTC.

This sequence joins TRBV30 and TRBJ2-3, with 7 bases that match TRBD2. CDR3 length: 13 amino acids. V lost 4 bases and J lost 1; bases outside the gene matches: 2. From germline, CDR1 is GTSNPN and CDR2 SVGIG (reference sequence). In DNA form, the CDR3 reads TGTGCCTGGAAAACTAGCGGCACAGATACGCAGTATTTT. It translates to CAWKTSGTDTQYF. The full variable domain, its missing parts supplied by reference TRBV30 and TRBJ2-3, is SQTIHQWPATLVQPVGSPLSLECTVEGTSNPNLYWYRQAAGRGLQLLFYSVGIGQISSEVPQNLSASRPQDRQFILSSKKLLLSDSGFYLCAWKTSGTDTQYFGPGTRLTVL.